In this sample, the clone carrying this TCR beta chain turned up many times. The sample originates from a study of T-cell reconstitution after alpha-beta-depleted transplantation in children. It was with unique molecular identifiers that the TCRbeta library was prepared. TCRdb ran MiXCR on the PCR reads and lists one entry per CDR3 protein. The data show some 600,000 distinct CDR3 sequences, 13% seen once. The clonotype was recovered from a male patient between 10 and 17 years old who had a stem cell transplant for acute myeloid leukemia, so the T cells may come from the graft donor. Source: PBMCs, mostly from graft donor cells, taken 360 days after TCRalphabeta/CD19-depleted stem cell transplant.

Written as DNA, the CDR3 is TGCAGTGCTAGAGCAGTGGCGGTCCAAGAGACCCAGTACTTC. Its protein is CSARAVAVQETQYF. The chain employs TRBV20-1 and TRBJ2-5; D call uncertain. Germline assignment: CDR1 DFQATT and CDR2 SNEGSKA (reference sequence). This CDR3 is 14 amino acids long. V gave up 1 base and J gave up 1 base, with 10 bases separating them.